Listed here is a single T cell receptor (beta chain). The data stem from a study of blood T cell repertoires in COVID-19. Turning to the study itself: The samples span acute and convalescent COVID-19 from the United States, Italy and Spain. Sources were T cells, B-cell-depleted T cells, or PBMCs; the material itself was cDNA or gDNA.

From germline, CDR1 is SNHLY and CDR2 FYNNEI. CDR3 length: 15 residues. Trimming left V 7 bases short and J 0 bases short, with 12 bases between. Per the original data handling: Quantification of nucleated cells was approximated via reference gene primer amplification. Here immunoSEQ multiplex PCR was the method, and the copy in TCRdb shows in-frame clones only, minus some. V and J calls and clone size are those listed in that table; D and trimming were worked out from the DNA. The table has approximately 53,000 clones, 70% to 90% seen once. This TCR derives from a human donor in a cohort sampled during active COVID-19. Sequencing was done on a sample of peripheral blood. This chain joins TRBV2 and TRBJ1-4; D ambiguous. This CDR3 reads CASTPQPPTNEKLFF. CDR3 nucleotides: TGTGCCAGCACCCCACAGCCCCCAACTAATGAAAAACTGTTTTTT.